One sample yielded the 30 T cell receptor beta chains listed below, sequenced in a study of T cell responses to AZD1222 COVID-19 vaccine. Sequencing used immunoSEQ multiplex PCR; TCRdb keeps in-frame clones, though not all of them. The table lists around 100,000 clones, around nine tenths of them singletons, with roughly 19% in the top ten. The source material was peripheral blood, sampled on day 0 of AZD1222 vaccination. These receptors all come from an adult in good health.

This chain connects TRBV5-4 to TRBJ2-7; D uncertain. The CDR3 is 14 residues long. Trimming took off 3 bases at V and 7 bases at J, with 17 bases between the two ends. Germline-derived CDR1 and CDR2 are SGHNT and YYREEE (reference sequence). CDR3 sequence reads: CASSSGSYGAEQYF. DNA of the CDR3: TGTGCCAGCAGCTCCGGCTCTTACGGCGCGGAGCAGTACTTC.

This clone occurred once. The chain combines TRBV15 with TRBJ2-5; D tentatively fits TRBD1 or TRBD2 (5 bases each). V was shortened by 0 bases and J by 9 bases, with 14 bases between the two germline ends. The CDR3 covers 14 residues. Germline CDR1 reads LNHNV; CDR2 reads YYDKDF (reference sequence). The CDR3 sequence: CATSRDRDRGSQYF. For the CDR3, the DNA is TGTGCCACCAGCAGAGATCGGGACCGAGGGTCCCAGTACTTC.

V usage is TRBV5-6 and J usage is TRBJ1-2; no firm D call. The CDR3 has 15 amino acids. Germline V CDR1 and CDR2: SGHDT, YYEEEE. Trimming took off 2 bases at V and 3 bases at J, with 14 bases between the two ends. This chain's CDR3 is CASSFLTERYYGYTF. CDR3 DNA sequence: TGTGCCAGCAGCTTTTTAACGGAGCGGTACTATGGCTACACCTTC.

The chain recombines TRBV5-1 with TRBJ1-2; perhaps TRBD1 as D (5 bases). Germline loops: CDR1 SGHRS, CDR2 YFSETQ. The CDR3 totals 11 residues. Trimming removed 7 bases at V and 4 bases at J, with 8 bases between. Written as DNA, the CDR3 is TGCGCCAGCGGGGGTTCCTATGGCTACACCTTC. Translating gives CASGGSYGYTF.

The V and J genes are TRBV20-1 and TRBJ1-4; D is ambiguous. This CDR3 comprises 11 residues. Trimming removed 6 bases from V and 7 bases from J, with 9 bases in between. CDR1 is DFQATT, CDR2 SNEGSKA, per germline (reference sequence). CDR3 residues: CSAGWAEKLFF. The CDR3 DNA sequence: TGCAGTGCGGGATGGGCTGAAAAACTGTTTTTT.

This chain connects TRBV7-9 to TRBJ2-5, with a possible D match to TRBD1 (6 bases). Looked up from germline, CDR1 is SEHNR and CDR2 is FQNEAQ (reference sequence). This CDR3 contains 13 residues. Trimming removed 6 bases at V and 3 bases at J, with 11 bases between. The CDR3, as DNA: TGTGCCAGCAGGTCACAGGGAAAAGAGACCCAGTACTTC. This codes for CASRSQGKETQYF.

The rearrangement uses TRBV7-3 and TRBJ2-3; D may be TRBD1 (12 bases). Germline V CDR1 and CDR2: SGHTA, FQGTGA. V was cut by 5 bases and J by 6 bases, with 30 bases left in between. The CDR3 totals 19 residues. CDR3 DNA: TGTGCCAGCAGCCCGGGACAGGGGGCAACTAGCGGGAGTCTGGATACGCAGTATTTT. It codes for CASSPGQGATSGSLDTQYF.

This clone was seen just once. The chain has TRBV7-2 and TRBJ1-4; 7 positions match TRBD1. V shed 2 bases and J 6 bases; nucleotides not matched to a gene: 6. The CDR3 loop spans 15 amino acids. Germline V gene data show CDR1 as SGHTA and CDR2 as FQGNSA. This CDR3 reads CASSLSGQDDEKLFF. CDR3 DNA: TGTGCCAGCAGCTTATCCGGACAGGATGATGAAAAACTGTTTTTT.

In DNA, the CDR3 is TGTGCCAGCAGCCAACGGCCTCTCTCTGGAAACACCATATATTTT. It translates to CASSQRPLSGNTIYF. V gene TRBV5-5 combines with J gene TRBJ1-3; D call uncertain. Trimming stripped 4 bases from V and 0 bases from J, with 11 bases between. This CDR3 spans 15 amino acids. The germline V gene has CDR1 SGHKS and CDR2 YYEKEE (reference sequence).

CDR3 DNA sequence: TGCGCCAGCACCGGGACAGACACGTACAATGAGCAGTTCTTC. Amino acids: CASTGTDTYNEQFF. The genes are TRBV5-1 and TRBJ2-1; TRBD1 matches at 7 bases. The CDR3 length is 14 residues. V lost 6 bases, J lost 4 bases, and 7 bases stayed unmatched. Germline CDR1 is SGHRS and CDR2 is YFSETQ.

This sequence joins TRBV19 and TRBJ2-7, with 11 bases matching TRBD2. J was trimmed by 1 base and V by 1 base; bases with no gene match: 6. The CDR3 spans 17 residues. CDR1 and CDR2 (germline): LNHDA, SQIVND (reference sequence). Here the CDR3 reads CASSIATGTSGSYEQYF. The CDR3 bases are TGTGCCAGTAGTATAGCGACCGGGACTAGCGGTTCCTACGAGCAGTACTTC.

This clone has just one count. This chain uses TRBV6-5 with TRBJ1-3; possibly TRBD1 for D (5 bases). V was shortened by 6 bases and J by 4 bases, with 13 bases between the two germline ends. The V gene's germline CDR1 is MNHEY and CDR2 SVGAGI. The CDR3 loop spans 14 amino acids. DNA of the CDR3: TGTGCCAGCAGCTGGACAAGTACGGGAAACACCATATATTTT. It translates to CASSWTSTGNTIYF.

The CDR3 is CASRRIGSYENTIYF. The DNA for the CDR3 is TGTGCCAGCAGACGGATAGGGAGCTATGAAAACACCATATATTTT. The chain has TRBV4-2 and TRBJ1-3; D is ambiguous. From germline, CDR1 is LGHNA and CDR2 YNFKEQ. Trimming took off 6 bases at V and 6 bases at J, with 18 bases between the two ends. The CDR3 totals 15 residues.

The V call is TRBV5-4, the J call TRBJ1-2; D perhaps matches TRBD1 (5 bases). The CDR3 contains 14 residues. V was shortened by 4 bases and J by 4 bases, with 14 bases between the two germline ends. Per germline, CDR1 SGHNT and CDR2 YYREEE (reference sequence). CDR3 in amino acids: CASSKDSQLYGYTF. The DNA of the CDR3 is TGTGCCAGCAGCAAAGACAGCCAGCTCTATGGCTACACCTTC. The complete variable domain, with remaining parts taken from reference TRBV5-4 and TRBJ1-2, reads ETGVTQSPTHLIKTRGQQVTLRCSSQSGHNTVSWYQQALGQGPQFIFQYYREEENGRGNFPPRFSGLQFPNYSSELNVNALELDDSALYLCASSKDSQLYGYTFGSGTRLTVV.

This clone was counted a few times. The chain uses TRBV9 and TRBJ1-1; D is unclear. V was cut by 4 bases and J by 0 bases, with 13 bases left in between. The CDR3 has 15 amino acids. Germline values: CDR1 SGDLS, CDR2 YYNGEE. CDR3 sequence reads: CASSPVWALNTEAFF. The CDR3 DNA reads as TGTGCCAGCAGCCCCGTTTGGGCGCTGAACACTGAAGCTTTCTTT.

This clone has only a few counts. This sequence joins TRBV7-2 and TRBJ1-2; 7 bases align to TRBD1. The junction had 12 bases not matched to a gene; V was cut back by 5 bases and J by 3 bases. Germline V gene data show CDR1 as SGHTA and CDR2 as FQGNSA. The CDR3 consists of 16 residues. This chain's CDR3 is CASSLRQGGLDYGYTF. Here the CDR3 DNA reads TGTGCCAGCAGCCTCAGACAGGGTGGACTAGACTATGGCTACACCTTC.

The chain couples TRBV19 to TRBJ2-7; TRBD2 aligns across 14 bases. The ends lost 3 bases at V and 2 bases at J; junction bases unmatched: 9. This CDR3 comprises 18 residues. CDR1 and CDR2 (germline): LNHDA, SQIVND (reference sequence). The CDR3 coding sequence is TGTGCCAGTAGTATCAGGGCCGGACTAGCGGGAGGAACCTACGAGCAGTACTTC. Its protein is CASSIRAGLAGGTYEQYF.

V is TRBV19 and J is TRBJ2-1; the match to TRBD2 covers 14 bases. With 5 bases clipped from V and 7 bases from J, the junction kept 7 bases outside the gene matches. The CDR3 extends over 16 amino acids. In germline, CDR1 is LNHDA, CDR2 SQIVND (reference sequence). As DNA, the CDR3 is TGTGCCAGTAGTCGCCGACTAGCGGGAGGGCCGAATGAGCAGTTCTTC. Protein: CASSRRLAGGPNEQFF.

The chain is built from TRBV11-1 and TRBJ1-1, with TRBD1 matching 7 bases. The CDR3 runs 14 residues. The trim removed 7 bases at V and 4 bases at J, leaving 9 bases unmatched. Germline V CDR1 and CDR2: SGHAT, FQDESV (reference sequence). The chain's CDR3 is CASTREGAFTEAFF. Written as DNA, the CDR3 is TGTGCCAGCACTCGGGAGGGGGCGTTCACTGAAGCTTTCTTT. Complete variable domain (other parts from reference TRBV11-1 and TRBJ1-1): EAEVAQSPRYKITEKSQAVAFWCDPISGHATLYWYRQILGQGPELLVQFQDESVVDDSQLPKDRFSAERLKGVDSTLKIQPAELGDSAMYLCASTREGAFTEAFFGQGTRLTVV.

This clone appeared once. This chain connects TRBV5-6 to TRBJ1-2; TRBD1 matches at 11 bases. J gave up 4 bases and V 4 bases, and 6 bases lay outside the gene matches. CDR3 length: 15 residues. Germline CDR1 is SGHDT and CDR2 is YYEEEE. The CDR3 bases are TGTGCCAGCAGCATCGGGACAGGGGGGTTCTATGGCTACACCTTC. This gives the protein CASSIGTGGFYGYTF.

The CDR3 coding sequence is TGTGCCACCAGTGGGGGGGACAGGACTTTACAAGAGACCCAGTACTTC. Its translation is CATSGGDRTLQETQYF. The genes are TRBV24-1 and TRBJ2-5, with 8 nucleotides matching TRBD1. The germline CDR1 and CDR2 sequences are KGHDR and SFDVKD. The CDR3 loop spans 16 amino acids. V gave up 5 bases and J gave up 2 bases; unmatched junction bases: 9.

The rearrangement links TRBV11-3 to TRBJ1-2; 8 nucleotides align to TRBD1. This CDR3 has 17 residues. Looked up from germline, CDR1 is SGHNT and CDR2 is YENEEA. After removal of 3 bases from V and 2 bases from J, the junction contained 11 bases not matched to a gene. CDR3 DNA: TGTGCCAGCAGCTTCTTCCCGACAGGGGAGGACAACTATGGCTACACCTTC. This codes for CASSFFPTGEDNYGYTF.

The chain joins TRBV6-6 to TRBJ1-2, with 9 bases identical to TRBD1. Germline V gene lookup returns CDR1 MNHNY and CDR2 SVGAGI (reference sequence). J gave up 3 bases and V 4 bases, and 9 bases lay outside the gene matches. The length of the CDR3 is 16 residues. The CDR3: CASSSTGGFRDYGYTF. The CDR3 bases are TGTGCCAGCAGTTCAACAGGGGGCTTTAGGGACTATGGCTACACCTTC.

Remarks on this clone: One end of the junction does not line up with germline, which may come from a read error. V gene TRBV5-4 combines with J gene TRBJ2-3, with TRBD2 matching over 8 bases. Per the germline V gene, CDR1 is SGHNT and CDR2 is YYREEE (reference sequence). The CDR3 consists of 14 residues. The CDR3 DNA reads TGTGCCAGCAGCCTAGCGGGCCCCACAAATACGCAGTATTTT. Translation: CASSLAGPTNTQYF.

The chain joins TRBV4-3 to TRBJ2-7; the match to TRBD2 covers 8 bases. The CDR3 has 15 residues. The germline V gene encodes CDR1 LGHNA and CDR2 YSLEER. With V trimmed by 1 base and J by 3 bases, 5 bases remained unmatched. CDR3 loop: CASSQAWAGGYEQYF. CDR3 nucleotide sequence: TGCGCCAGCAGCCAAGCCTGGGCGGGAGGCTACGAGCAGTACTTC.

CDR3 residues: CASSLADQPQHF. The CDR3 nucleotides read TGTGCCAGCAGCTTAGCCGATCAGCCCCAGCATTTT. The chain carries TRBV7-9 and TRBJ1-5; D remains ambiguous. Germline V gene sequence: CDR1 SEHNR, CDR2 FQNEAQ (reference sequence). The CDR3 runs 12 residues. V gave up 0 bases and J gave up 5 bases, with 2 bases separating them.

This clone was observed a handful of times. This chain connects TRBV12-1 to TRBJ2-5; the D call TRBD1 from the table was never checked on the DNA. TRBV12-1 is recorded as a pseudogene. The length of the CDR3 is 15 residues. In nucleotides, the CDR3 is TGTGCCAGCAGCTTCCCGCCCCGGGACAGTGAGACCCAGTACTTC. As protein: CASSFPPRDSETQYF.

This chain connects TRBV7-9 to TRBJ2-1; TRBD2 matches 10 bases. Trimming cost V 5 bases and J 8 bases; bases outside gene matches: 9. This CDR3 region has 15 residues. From germline, CDR1 is SEHNR and CDR2 FQNEAQ (reference sequence). The CDR3 sequence: CASSPGLAPQDEQFF. The CDR3 DNA sequence: TGTGCCAGCAGCCCGGGACTAGCGCCCCAGGATGAGCAGTTCTTC. Complete variable domain (other parts from reference TRBV7-9 and TRBJ2-1): DTGVSQNPRHKITKRGQNVTFRCDPISEHNRLYWYRQTLGQGPEFLTYFQNEAQLEKSRLLSDRFSAERPKGSFSTLEIQRTEQGDSAMYLCASSPGLAPQDEQFFGPGTRLTVL.

This clone appeared a few times. V usage is TRBV10-1 and J usage is TRBJ2-7; TRBD1 might be the D (6 bases). The CDR3 loop spans 14 amino acids. Trimming pared 5 bases from V and 3 bases from J, leaving 14 bases between. CDR1 and CDR2 from the germline V gene are WNHNN and SYGVQD (reference sequence). DNA of the CDR3: TGCGCCAGCAGTAAGGGCAGGGGCGGCTACGAGCAGTACTTC. This sequence encodes CASSKGRGGYEQYF.

This chain joins TRBV6-4 and TRBJ2-1, with 8 nucleotides matching TRBD2. The V and J ends lost 4 bases and 0 bases, in that order; junction bases with no gene match: 2. The CDR3 covers 15 residues. Per germline, CDR1 MRHNA and CDR2 SNTAGT. This CDR3 is CASSALAGSYNEQFF. The CDR3 nucleotides are TGTGCCAGCAGTGCCCTAGCGGGCTCCTACAATGAGCAGTTCTTC.